This TCR beta chain was identified in a study of T cells in pancreatic ductal adenocarcinoma. The selected patients with pancreatic ductal adenocarcinoma had surgery but no neoadjuvant therapy. Study outcomes and limitations: Tumor samples had fewer productive templates and approximately 8-fold fewer unique clonotypes than blood. Tumor and blood clonality did not differ significantly, about 0.1 versus 0.065. This surgical cohort overrepresents the minority presenting with early-stage disease.

A word on this clone: Antigen: not known.

Assay: immunoSEQ multiplex PCR; the TCRdb copy retains only in-frame clones and omits some. The table records more than 85,000 clones, more than 90% of them present only once. The CDR3 has 17 amino acids. CDR1 and CDR2 (germline): SGHDT, YYEEEE. V was pared by 5 bases and J by 3 bases, with 10 bases of the junction left unmatched. This clonotype was sampled from a human donor with pancreatic ductal adenocarcinoma. This chain uses TRBV5-6 with TRBJ2-1, with TRBD2 matching 11 bases. Sequenced sample: PBMCs. The DNA for the CDR3 is TGTGCCAGCAGTAAGACTAGCGGGACCGCCTACTACAATGAGCAGTTCTTC. Its translation is CASSKTSGTAYYNEQFF.